These 30 T cell receptor beta chains originate from one sample sequenced in a study of blood T cells in healthy people across ages (dated by TCRdb to the mid-2010s). Libraries came from 5' RACE. These reads were obtained on an Illumina HiSeq 2500. A second PCR of about 7 to 12 cycles was run with a J-beta primer mix and a sample-barcoded 5' primer. TCRdb itself trimmed the public reads at Q25 with fastp, ran MiXCR and retained productive beta chains. Rows matching on CDR3 protein sequence are summarized as one entry with the most common DNA and genes. For this sample there are more than 600,000 distinct CDR3 sequences; more than 20% appear just once. The ten top clones hold 9% to 9.5% of the sample. Another study also made use of these data, one on T cells of mothers and their children.

The sequenced sample was blood. All receptors come from a boy younger than 18 in good health.

V and J are TRBV13 and TRBJ2-5, with 10 bases aligning to TRBD2. The J call is in doubt because the DNA end fits TRBJ2-1 better. Germline V CDR1 and CDR2: PRHDT, FYEKMQ (reference sequence). The CDR3 sequence is 16 residues long. The CDR3 protein is CASSSTLAGESHEQFF. As DNA, the CDR3 is TGTGCCAGCAGCTCCACGCTAGCGGGAGAGTCTCATGAGCAGTTCTTC.

This clonotype has a handful of counts. The chain is built from TRBV2 and TRBJ1-4; TRBD1 matches 7 bases. The CDR3 consists of 14 residues. The junction had 6 bases not matched to a gene; V was cut back by 4 bases and J by 7 bases. Germline V CDR1 and CDR2: SNHLY, FYNNEI. CDR3 protein: CASSATGRSEKLFF. The CDR3, as DNA: TGTGCCAGCAGTGCGACAGGGAGGAGTGAAAAACTGTTTTTT. Drawing the rest from reference TRBV2 and TRBJ1-4, the complete variable domain is EPEVTQTPSHQVTQMGQEVILRCVPISNHLYFYWYRQILGQKVEFLVSFYNNEISEKSEIFDDQFSVERPDGSNFTLKIRSTKLEDSAMYFCASSATGRSEKLFFGSGTQLSVL.

This clonotype was counted between two and nine times. This rearrangement joins TRBV28 to TRBJ2-5; D gene unclear. Germline CDR1 reads MDHEN; CDR2 reads SYDVKM. Trimming pared 5 bases from V and 5 bases from J, leaving 9 bases between. CDR3 length equals 12 residues. CDR3 in DNA: TGTGCCAGCAGTAAGAGTTGGGAGACCCAGTACTTC. Translated, it gives CASSKSWETQYF.

The chain couples TRBV29-1 to TRBJ2-2, with a possible D match to TRBD1 (6 bases). Trimming removed 6 bases at V and 8 bases at J, with 16 bases between. The V gene's germline CDR1 is SQVTM and CDR2 ANQGSEA. The CDR3 runs 13 residues. CDR3: CSVRPQGLGELFF. The DNA for the CDR3 is TGCAGCGTGAGACCACAGGGTTTGGGGGAGCTGTTTTTT.

The rearrangement links TRBV2 to TRBJ2-7, with 11 positions matching TRBD1. The ends lost 7 bases at V and 0 bases at J; junction bases unmatched: 5. This CDR3 contains 15 residues. Germline-derived CDR1 and CDR2 are SNHLY and FYNNEI. The CDR3 here is CASKRDRGSSYEQYF. The CDR3 region has the DNA TGTGCCAGCAAGAGGGACAGGGGGAGCTCCTACGAGCAGTACTTC.

V gene TRBV29-1 combines with J gene TRBJ1-2, with 7 bases lining up with TRBD1. The CDR3 spans 13 residues. After removal of 6 bases from V and 7 bases from J, the junction contained 11 bases not matched to a gene. The germline CDR1 and CDR2 sequences are SQVTM and ANQGSEA. CDR3: CSVDVQGRAGYTF. The CDR3 coding sequence is TGCAGCGTAGACGTACAGGGGAGAGCTGGCTACACCTTC.

This clonotype has only a few counts. The chain links TRBV9 to TRBJ2-6; D is perhaps TRBD1 or TRBD2 (6 bases each). The V gene lost 0 bases and the J gene lost 0 bases, with 16 bases spanning the gap. CDR3 length: 19 amino acids. CDR1 is SGDLS, CDR2 YYNGEE, per germline. The CDR3 nucleotides are TGTGCCAGCAGCGTAGCTTGGGGGGCAGCGGGCTCTGGGGCCAACGTCCTGACTTTC. Its translation is CASSVAWGAAGSGANVLTF.

The rearrangement links TRBV12-3 or TRBV12-4 to TRBJ2-7; 9 bases agree with TRBD2. The CDR3 spans 13 residues. Trimming cost V 6 bases and J 3 bases; bases outside gene matches: 3. The CDR3 region has the DNA TGTGCCAGCAGACTAGCGGGCTACTACGAGCAGTACTTC. Amino acids: CASRLAGYYEQYF.

This clonotype was observed a handful of times. The V call is TRBV20-1, the J call TRBJ2-3, with D perhaps TRBD1 (8 bases). The CDR3 is 15 amino acids. Germline CDR1 DFQATT, CDR2 SNEGSKA (reference sequence). Between the trimmed V and J ends, which lost 5 bases and 1 base, there was a span of 16 bases. The CDR3 DNA follows: TGCAGTGCTGATAAACAGGGGGGGGGCACAGATACGCAGTATTTT. Translating it yields CSADKQGGGTDTQYF.

Only a few counts were recorded for this clonotype. CDR3 amino acids: CASSLSGHGSYEQYF. The CDR3 coding sequence is TGTGCCAGCAGTTTATCGGGACACGGCTCCTACGAGCAGTACTTC. The genes are TRBV28 and TRBJ2-7; maybe TRBD1 (6 bases). This CDR3 is 15 amino acids long. CDR1 is MDHEN, CDR2 SYDVKM, per germline. The V end lost 1 base, the J end lost 0 bases, and 10 bases lay between the germline ends.

V usage is TRBV28 and J usage is TRBJ2-7; no reliable D call. Germline V gene sequence: CDR1 MDHEN, CDR2 SYDVKM. CDR3 length: 13 amino acids. The V and J ends lost 6 bases and 2 bases respectively, with 11 bases between them. CDR3 nucleotides: TGTGCCAGCAGCCATGACGGAACCTACGAGCAGTACTTC. It is translated as CASSHDGTYEQYF.

The gene calls are TRBV24-1 and TRBJ1-1; the D gene is possibly TRBD1 (5 bases). V was pared by 1 base and J by 0 bases, with 17 bases between. The CDR3 runs 18 residues. The germline V gene has CDR1 KGHDR and CDR2 SFDVKD. CDR3 loop: CATSDFGAANPMNTEAFF. The CDR3 DNA sequence: TGTGCCACCAGTGATTTCGGGGCCGCCAACCCTATGAACACTGAAGCTTTCTTT.

The chain links TRBV7-6 to TRBJ2-7; D ambiguous. This CDR3 contains 15 residues. With 5 bases removed from V and 3 bases from J, the gap between germline ends came to 17 bases. Germline V gene lookup returns CDR1 SGHVS and CDR2 FNYEAQ. CDR3 bases: TGTGCCAGCAGCCCCACAGCGACATTACTCTACGAGCAGTACTTC. Its protein is CASSPTATLLYEQYF.

J is TRBJ2-3 and V is TRBV18; no reliable D call. Germline loops: CDR1 KGHSH, CDR2 LQKENI. This CDR3 has 13 amino acids. Trimming cost V 5 bases and J 2 bases, with 8 bases left between them. CDR3 region: CASSSAITDTQYF. DNA of the CDR3: TGTGCCAGCTCAAGCGCCATCACAGATACGCAGTATTTT. The full variable domain, with the rest looked up from reference TRBV18 and TRBJ2-3, is NAGVMQNPRHLVRRRGQEARLRCSPMKGHSHVYWYRQLPEEGLKFMVYLQKENIIDESGMPKERFSAEFPKEGPSILRIQQVVRGDSAAYFCASSSAITDTQYFGPGTRLTVL.

A few counts support this clonotype. The chain recombines TRBV12-3 or TRBV12-4 with TRBJ2-6, with D hard to call. The CDR3 totals 15 residues. Trimming took off 2 bases at V and 1 base at J, with 6 bases between the two ends. In DNA, the CDR3 is TGTGCCAGCAGTTTACAGGCATCTGGGGCCAACGTCCTGACTTTC. This encodes CASSLQASGANVLTF.

The CDR3 DNA sequence: TGTGCCAGCACCCGGACTAGCGGGGGGGATACGCAGTATTTT. Protein sequence: CASTRTSGGDTQYF. This rearrangement joins TRBV7-2 to TRBJ2-3; 14 bases fit TRBD2. Unmatched junction bases numbered 3, after V lost 7 bases and J lost 6 bases. The V gene's germline CDR1 is SGHTA and CDR2 FQGNSA. The CDR3 length is 14 residues.

The gene calls are TRBV6-2 or TRBV6-3 and TRBJ2-5; the D gene could be TRBD1 or TRBD2 (6 bases each). Gene TRBJ2-7 matches the end of the DNA better, so the J call may be wrong. The germline CDR1 and CDR2 sequences are MNHEY and SVGEGT. CDR3 length: 16 amino acids. CDR3: CASSYSIVGGLGEQYF. For the CDR3, the DNA is TGTGCCAGCAGTTACTCGATTGTTGGGGGGCTTGGCGAGCAGTACTTC.

The V gene is TRBV4-3, the J gene TRBJ2-5; 8 bases line up with TRBD1. The DNA end favors TRBJ2-1, so the J call may be wrong. CDR1 is LGHNA and CDR2 is YSLEER in the germline V gene. The CDR3 loop spans 16 amino acids. The CDR3 DNA sequence: TGCGCCAGCAGCCCCGGCCCTACAGGGGGCTACAATGAGCAGTTCTTC. It yields the protein CASSPGPTGGYNEQFF.

The CDR3 reads CASNKGQGAYEQYF. In nucleotides, the CDR3 is TGTGCCAGTAACAAGGGACAGGGAGCCTACGAGCAGTACTTC. This chain joins TRBV19 and TRBJ2-5, with 9 bases aligning to TRBD1. The J call is uncertain, as TRBJ2-7 better fits the DNA end. CDR1 is LNHDA and CDR2 is SQIVND in the germline V gene (reference sequence). The CDR3 has 14 amino acids.

The CDR3 loop is CASSQSIPEQYF. The CDR3 DNA follows: TGTGCCAGCAGCCAGAGCATCCCCGAGCAGTACTTC. This chain uses TRBV3-1 with TRBJ2-7; D gene ambiguous. Germline values: CDR1 LGHDT, CDR2 YNNKEL (reference sequence). V lost 3 bases, J lost 6 bases, and 9 bases lay in between. CDR3 size: 12 residues.

This clonotype has more than one count but fewer than ten. This sequence joins TRBV20-1 and TRBJ2-4; perhaps TRBD1 as D (6 bases). CDR1 and CDR2 (germline): DFQATT, SNEGSKA (reference sequence). The CDR3 length is 15 residues. Trimming cost V 6 bases and J 6 bases, with 21 bases left between them. The CDR3 bases are TGCAGTGCCGGCGACGGGACACCCCAGGGAAACATTCAGTACTTC. Translation: CSAGDGTPQGNIQYF.

The chain employs TRBV29-1 and TRBJ2-1, with TRBD1 identical over 7 bases. Gene TRBJ2-7 matches the end of the DNA better, so the J call may be wrong. In germline, CDR1 is SQVTM, CDR2 ANQGSEA. The CDR3 is made up of 13 amino acids. Written as DNA, the CDR3 is TGCAGCGTGGGGACAGCGAGCTCCTACGAGCAGTACTTC. Its translation: CSVGTASSYEQYF.

The chain recombines TRBV15 with TRBJ1-2; D gene unclear. Germline CDR1 reads LNHNV; CDR2 reads YYDKDF (reference sequence). The CDR3 covers 12 residues. The ends were cut back, 3 bases at V and 3 bases at J, with 5 bases in the middle. The CDR3 sequence is CATSSNDYGYTF. CDR3 DNA sequence: TGTGCCACCAGCAGTAACGACTATGGCTACACCTTC. Using reference TRBV15 and TRBJ1-2 for the parts outside the CDR3, the full variable domain is DAMVIQNPRYQVTQFGKPVTLSCSQTLNHNVMYWYQQKSSQAPKLLFHYYDKDFNNEADTPDNFQSRRPNTSFCFLDIRSPGLGDTAMYLCATSSNDYGYTFGSGTRLTVV.

The chain employs TRBV28 and TRBJ2-1; 10 bases fit TRBD2. V was clipped by 5 bases and J by 7 bases; unmatched bases: 5. The V gene's germline CDR1 is MDHEN and CDR2 SYDVKM. The length of the CDR3 is 14 residues. The CDR3 loop is CASSQLAGPNEQFF. The CDR3 DNA follows: TGTGCCAGCAGTCAACTAGCGGGACCGAATGAGCAGTTCTTC.

The chain has TRBV10-3 and TRBJ2-7, with 8 bases aligning to TRBD1. Losses at the gene ends were 6 bases for V and 1 base for J; bases not matched to a gene: 5. Germline loops: CDR1 ENHRY, CDR2 SYGVKD. The length of the CDR3 is 14 residues. This chain's CDR3 is CAIREDRDSYEQYF. CDR3 nucleotide sequence: TGTGCCATCAGGGAGGACAGGGATTCCTACGAGCAGTACTTC.

The chain couples TRBV7-2 to TRBJ2-7, with 7 positions matching TRBD1. V lost 5 bases to trimming and J lost 1 base; unmatched junction nucleotides: 8. The CDR3 runs 15 residues. Germline CDR1 is SGHTA and CDR2 is FQGNSA. The chain's CDR3 is CASSPNRDSSYEQYF. DNA for the CDR3: TGTGCCAGCAGCCCCAACCGGGACAGTTCCTACGAGCAGTACTTC.

In this sample, this clonotype turned up a few times. The rearrangement joins TRBV12-3 or TRBV12-4 to TRBJ2-5, with D maybe TRBD2 (6 bases). This CDR3 contains 13 residues. V lost 5 bases and J lost 4, with 11 bases in between. The CDR3 is CASSGTDRETQYF. For the CDR3, the DNA is TGTGCCAGCAGTGGGACTGATAGAGAGACCCAGTACTTC.

The chain joins TRBV6-1 to TRBJ2-5; possible D gene TRBD2, 6 bases. Near its end, the DNA agrees better with TRBJ2-7, so the J call may be wrong. This CDR3 contains 15 residues. The V gene's germline CDR1 is MNHNS and CDR2 SASEGT. Written as DNA, the CDR3 is TGTGCCAGCTCCACAGGAGGGATATTCTCCTACGAGCAGTACTTC. It is translated as CASSTGGIFSYEQYF.

This clonotype was detected only a few times. The V and J genes are TRBV5-4 and TRBJ2-1, with unresolved D. With 0 bases removed from V and 4 bases from J, the gap between germline ends came to 11 bases. The CDR3 is 15 residues long. Per germline, CDR1 SGHNT and CDR2 YYREEE (reference sequence). CDR3 in DNA: TGTGCCAGCAGCTTGGACGGCTTGCGGTACAATGAGCAGTTCTTC. This encodes CASSLDGLRYNEQFF.

This clonotype was observed a few times. The CDR3 is CSASAPPEAFF. The CDR3 DNA reads as TGCAGTGCTAGTGCTCCGCCTGAAGCTTTCTTT. V is TRBV20-1 and J is TRBJ1-1; D gene uncertain. CDR3 size: 11 residues. The V gene lost 3 bases and the J gene lost 6 bases, with 8 bases spanning the gap. The V gene's germline CDR1 is DFQATT and CDR2 SNEGSKA (reference sequence).